These 19 T cell receptor beta chains were all obtained from the same sample, sequenced in a study of T-cell memory formation after mild COVID-19. From the 5' RACE reads, TCRdb called clonotypes with MiXCR, one entry per CDR3 protein. The sample consists of a few hundred thousand distinct CDR3 sequences, 20% to 30% of them appearing once. Sequences were obtained from PBMCs or a T cell subset sorted from them (not recorded which). The receptors derive from an adult woman who had mild COVID-19 (a few samples of this study predate the infection). Cell type and time point are not known.

The genes are TRBV24-1 and TRBJ2-3; D ambiguous. The CDR3 loop spans 15 amino acids. V dropped 8 bases and J dropped 3 bases, with 17 bases sitting between them. From germline, CDR1 is KGHDR and CDR2 SFDVKD. The CDR3, as DNA: TGTGCCACCAAAGATTCGGGTAAGAGGACAGATACGCAGTATTTT. This sequence encodes CATKDSGKRTDTQYF.

The V and J genes are TRBV2 and TRBJ2-5; 8 bases align to TRBD1. V gave up 6 bases and J gave up 2 bases; unmatched junction bases: 5. This CDR3 comprises 14 residues. The V gene's germline CDR1 is SNHLY and CDR2 FYNNEI. DNA of the CDR3: TGTGCCAGCAGGTTAGACAGGGGACAAGAGACCCAGTACTTC. Its translation: CASRLDRGQETQYF.

The chain has TRBV9 and TRBJ1-5; D is uncertain. Germline V gene data show CDR1 as SGDLS and CDR2 as YYNGEE. This CDR3 region has 15 residues. V was shortened by 0 bases and J by 0 bases, with 7 bases between the two germline ends. CDR3 in amino acids: CASSVGGVSNQPQHF. The CDR3 coding sequence is TGTGCCAGCAGCGTAGGGGGAGTTAGCAATCAGCCCCAGCATTTT.

V and J are TRBV5-1 and TRBJ2-5, with D perhaps matching TRBD2 (5 bases). Trimming pared 0 bases from V and 5 bases from J, leaving 11 bases between. Germline V gene sequence: CDR1 SGHRS, CDR2 YFSETQ. CDR3 length: 14 residues. This CDR3 is CASSLDLPGETQYF. The CDR3 DNA is TGCGCCAGCAGCTTGGACCTTCCGGGGGAGACCCAGTACTTC.

V gene TRBV3-1 combines with J gene TRBJ1-1, with D unclear. Germline V gene data show CDR1 as LGHDT and CDR2 as YNNKEL (reference sequence). Trimming removed 1 base at V and 5 bases at J, with 5 bases between. The CDR3 runs to 12 residues. DNA of the CDR3: TGTGCCAGCAGCCAAGCGAGGACTGAAGCTTTCTTT. Its translation is CASSQARTEAFF. The full variable domain, completed using reference TRBV3-1 and TRBJ1-1, is DTAVSQTPKYLVTQMGNDKSIKCEQNLGHDTMYWYKQDSKKFLKIMFSYNNKELIINETVPNRFSPKSPDKAHLNLHINSLELGDSAVYFCASSQARTEAFFGQGTRLTVV.

This clonotype was observed a handful of times. DNA for the CDR3: TGTGCCAGCAGCCCCTCGGGGGACAATGAGCAGTTCTTC. Protein: CASSPSGDNEQFF. This rearrangement joins TRBV12-3 or TRBV12-4 to TRBJ2-1; TRBD2 might be the D (6 bases). This CDR3 region has 13 residues. Trimming removed 6 bases from V and 5 bases from J, with 11 bases in between.

V gene TRBV7-9 combines with J gene TRBJ2-1, with D unresolved. Germline loops: CDR1 SEHNR, CDR2 FQNEAQ (reference sequence). The V end was cut by 1 base, the J end by 4 bases, with 14 bases between. This CDR3 has 16 amino acids. For the CDR3, the DNA is TGTGCCAGCAGCTTAGGGGTTCAAAGGCCATACAATGAGCAGTTCTTC. It codes for CASSLGVQRPYNEQFF.

The chain combines TRBV7-3 with TRBJ1-1; 7 bases match TRBD1. The CDR3 totals 21 residues. The ends lost 4 bases at V and 0 bases at J; junction bases unmatched: 23. The germline gives CDR1 SGHTA, CDR2 FQGTGA. The CDR3 DNA reads as TGTGCCAGCAGCTCTCAAATCGAACCTCAGGGGGTGGGAAAAATGAACACTGAAGCTTTCTTT. This gives the protein CASSSQIEPQGVGKMNTEAFF.

This chain joins TRBV5-5 and TRBJ2-3; 9 positions agree with TRBD2. The germline V gene encodes CDR1 SGHKS and CDR2 YYEKEE (reference sequence). V shed 4 bases, J shed 4 bases, and the junction held 4 bases outside the gene matches. This CDR3 has 14 residues. The CDR3 sequence is CASSQGLAPDTQYF. DNA of the CDR3: TGTGCCAGCAGCCAAGGACTAGCGCCAGATACGCAGTATTTT.

This chain uses TRBV5-1 with TRBJ1-3, with D possibly being TRBD1 (5 bases). The V end lost 4 bases, the J end lost 0 bases, and 14 bases lay between the germline ends. The CDR3 runs to 16 residues. CDR1 is SGHRS and CDR2 is YFSETQ in the germline V gene. The CDR3 spells CASSDNPGGSGNTIYF. CDR3 bases: TGCGCCAGCAGCGACAACCCGGGGGGCTCTGGAAACACCATATATTTT.

This clonotype appeared many times. The rearrangement joins TRBV9 to TRBJ2-7; D is possibly TRBD1 (6 bases). The CDR3 is made up of 13 amino acids. Germline V gene data show CDR1 as SGDLS and CDR2 as YYNGEE. Trimming removed 0 bases at V and 6 bases at J, with 10 bases between. The CDR3 sequence is CASSVAQGSEQYF. DNA for the CDR3: TGTGCCAGCAGCGTAGCACAGGGATCCGAGCAGTACTTC. The whole variable domain, remainder taken from reference TRBV9 and TRBJ2-7, is DSGVTQTPKHLITATGQRVTLRCSPRSGDLSVYWYQQSLDQGLQFLIQYYNGEERAKGNILERFSAQQFPDLHSELNLSSLELGDSALYFCASSVAQGSEQYFGPGTRLTVT.

The chain carries TRBV27 and TRBJ1-1, with 9 bases lining up with TRBD1. Trimming at V came to 0 bases and at J to 4 bases, leaving 0 bases not matched to a gene. The CDR3 sequence is 14 residues long. Germline V gene lookup returns CDR1 MNHEY and CDR2 SMNVEV (reference sequence). CDR3 sequence reads: CASSLSTGGTEAFF. Written as DNA, the CDR3 is TGTGCCAGCAGTTTATCGACAGGGGGCACTGAAGCTTTCTTT.

This clonotype appeared a few times. The V call is TRBV12-3 or TRBV12-4, the J call TRBJ2-1, with D possibly TRBD1 on 5 matching bases. The CDR3 extends over 14 amino acids. Trimming removed 3 bases at V and 9 bases at J, with 15 bases between. The CDR3 sequence: CASSFSTRATEQFF. Here the CDR3 DNA reads TGTGCCAGCAGTTTCTCGACCAGGGCAACTGAGCAGTTCTTC.

This clonotype was counted a few times. This rearrangement joins TRBV4-1 to TRBJ2-7; TRBD1 matches 9 bases. The CDR3 loop spans 15 amino acids. CDR1 is MGHRA and CDR2 is YSYEKL in the germline V gene. Trimming cost V 4 bases and J 1 base; bases outside gene matches: 5. The CDR3 loop reads CASSLRDRESYEQYF. CDR3 nucleotides: TGCGCCAGCAGCCTCCGGGACAGGGAATCCTACGAGCAGTACTTC.

The rearrangement joins TRBV12-5 to TRBJ1-5; D ambiguous. In germline, CDR1 is LGHNT, CDR2 FRNRAP. Between the trimmed V and J ends, which lost 0 bases and 3 bases, there was a span of 18 bases. CDR3 size: 18 residues. CDR3 region: CASGLVQGKLIDNQPQHF. The CDR3 region has the DNA TGTGCTAGTGGTTTGGTACAAGGGAAGTTGATCGACAATCAGCCCCAGCATTTT.

This clonotype was counted between two and nine times. This rearrangement joins TRBV24-1 to TRBJ2-1; a weak D match, TRBD2 (5 bases). CDR3 length: 13 amino acids. V was shortened by 5 bases and J by 9 bases, with 13 bases between the two germline ends. Germline lookup yields CDR1 KGHDR and CDR2 SFDVKD. The CDR3 bases are TGTGCCACCAGTGTAGAGGGCTTGGGTGAGCAGTTCTTC. This encodes CATSVEGLGEQFF.

This clonotype occurred once. The chain carries TRBV7-9 and TRBJ2-1; the D call may be TRBD1 or TRBD2 (6 bases each). Per the germline V gene, CDR1 is SEHNR and CDR2 is FQNEAQ (reference sequence). This CDR3 has 14 amino acids. Trimming removed 5 bases at V and 10 bases at J, with 18 bases between. CDR3 sequence (DNA): TGTGCCAGCAGCCCGAGGGCGACAGGAGGGGAGCAGTTCTTC. Translating it yields CASSPRATGGEQFF.

This clonotype was picked up a small number of times. The rearrangement uses TRBV5-1 and TRBJ1-5; the match to TRBD1 covers 9 bases. Germline CDR1 and CDR2: SGHRS and YFSETQ. This CDR3 is built from 16 residues. V lost 4 bases and J lost 4; bases outside the gene matches: 9. CDR3 residues: CASSAGTGQGNQPQHF. The CDR3 DNA reads as TGCGCCAGCAGCGCCGGAACGGGACAGGGTAATCAGCCCCAGCATTTT.

V gene TRBV4-3 combines with J gene TRBJ1-2; D is unclear. This CDR3 is 15 amino acids long. Looked up from germline, CDR1 is LGHNA and CDR2 is YSLEER. Trimming stripped 0 bases from V and 3 bases from J, with 11 bases between. CDR3 DNA: TGCGCCAGCAGCCAAGATGAGAACAGTCACTATGGCTACACCTTC. It is translated as CASSQDENSHYGYTF.